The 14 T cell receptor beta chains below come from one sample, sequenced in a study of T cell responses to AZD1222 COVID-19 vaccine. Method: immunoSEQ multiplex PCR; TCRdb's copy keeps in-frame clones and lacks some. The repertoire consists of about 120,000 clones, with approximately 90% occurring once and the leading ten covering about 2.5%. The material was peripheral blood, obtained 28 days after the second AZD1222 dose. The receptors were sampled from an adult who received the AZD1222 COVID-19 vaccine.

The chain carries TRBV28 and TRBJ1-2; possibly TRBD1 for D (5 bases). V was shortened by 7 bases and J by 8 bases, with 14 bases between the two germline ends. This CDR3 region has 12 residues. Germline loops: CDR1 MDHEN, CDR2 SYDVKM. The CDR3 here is CASTPGGIGYTF. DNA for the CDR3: TGTGCCAGCACCCCGGGGGGGATAGGCTACACCTTC.

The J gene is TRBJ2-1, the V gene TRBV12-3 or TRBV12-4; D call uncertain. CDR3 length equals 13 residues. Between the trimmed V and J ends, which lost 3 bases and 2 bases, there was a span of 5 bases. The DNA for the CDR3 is TGTGCCAGCAGTTTTGGCCCCTACAATGAGCAGTTCTTC. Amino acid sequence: CASSFGPYNEQFF.

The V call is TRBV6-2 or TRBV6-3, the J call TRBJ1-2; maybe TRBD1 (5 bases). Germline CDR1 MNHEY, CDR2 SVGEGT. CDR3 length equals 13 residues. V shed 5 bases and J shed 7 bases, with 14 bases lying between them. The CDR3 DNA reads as TGTGCCAGCAGTCACGAGGGGTTTGGTGGCTACACCTTC. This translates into CASSHEGFGGYTF.

The CDR3 nucleotides are TGTGCCTCCTCCGTGGGCAGGGCCACAGATACGCAGTATTTT. Translated: CASSVGRATDTQYF. V gene TRBV19 combines with J gene TRBJ2-3; possibly TRBD1 for D (5 bases). There are 14 residues in the CDR3. Germline V CDR1 and CDR2: LNHDA, SQIVND (reference sequence). Trimming shortened V by 11 bases and J by 2 bases, and 17 bases separated the two germline ends.

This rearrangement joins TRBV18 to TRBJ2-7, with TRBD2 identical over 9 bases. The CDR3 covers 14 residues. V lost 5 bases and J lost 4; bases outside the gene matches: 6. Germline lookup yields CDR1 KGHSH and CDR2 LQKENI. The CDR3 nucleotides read TGTGCCAGCTCAATGAGCGGGGGGCAATACGAGCAGTACTTC. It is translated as CASSMSGGQYEQYF.

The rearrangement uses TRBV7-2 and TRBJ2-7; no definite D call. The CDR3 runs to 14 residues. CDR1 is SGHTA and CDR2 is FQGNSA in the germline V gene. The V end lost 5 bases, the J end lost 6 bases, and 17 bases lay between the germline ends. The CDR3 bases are TGTGCCAGCAGCCCGGCCGGCAGACCCCCCGAGCAGTACTTC. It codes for CASSPAGRPPEQYF.

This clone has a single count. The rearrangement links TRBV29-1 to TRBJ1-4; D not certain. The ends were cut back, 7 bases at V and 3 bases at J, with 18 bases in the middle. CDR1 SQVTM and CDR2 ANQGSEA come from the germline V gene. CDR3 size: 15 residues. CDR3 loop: CSATGPTPPNEKLFF. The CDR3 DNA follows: TGCAGCGCAACCGGTCCGACCCCACCTAATGAAAAACTGTTTTTT.

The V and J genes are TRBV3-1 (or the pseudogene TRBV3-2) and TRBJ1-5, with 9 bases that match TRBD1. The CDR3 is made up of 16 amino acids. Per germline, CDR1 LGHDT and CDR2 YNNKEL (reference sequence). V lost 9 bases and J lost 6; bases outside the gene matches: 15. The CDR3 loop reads CARNILQGARGQPQHF. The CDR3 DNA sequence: TGTGCCAGAAACATATTACAGGGGGCGAGGGGTCAGCCCCAGCATTTT.

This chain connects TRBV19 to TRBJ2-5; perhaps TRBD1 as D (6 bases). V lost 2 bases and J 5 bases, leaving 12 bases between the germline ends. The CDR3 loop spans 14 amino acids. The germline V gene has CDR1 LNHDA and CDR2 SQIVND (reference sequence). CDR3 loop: CASSIIAGVETQYF. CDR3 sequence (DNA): TGTGCCAGTAGTATAATTGCAGGGGTGGAGACCCAGTACTTC. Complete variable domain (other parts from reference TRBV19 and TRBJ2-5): DGGITQSPKYLFRKEGQNVTLSCEQNLNHDAMYWYRQDPGQGLRLIYYSQIVNDFQKGDIAEGYSVSREKKESFPLTVTSAQKNPTAFYLCASSIIAGVETQYFGPGTRLLVL.

CDR3 sequence (DNA): TGTGCCAGCAGCCAAGAGGAAGGGGGCCCCTACAATGAGCAGTTCTTC. This encodes CASSQEEGGPYNEQFF. This chain links TRBV4-2 with TRBJ2-1; 7 bases are shared with TRBD1. The CDR3 runs to 16 residues. The V segment lost 0 bases and the J segment 2 bases; nucleotides outside the gene matches: 4. Germline lookup yields CDR1 LGHNA and CDR2 YNFKEQ.

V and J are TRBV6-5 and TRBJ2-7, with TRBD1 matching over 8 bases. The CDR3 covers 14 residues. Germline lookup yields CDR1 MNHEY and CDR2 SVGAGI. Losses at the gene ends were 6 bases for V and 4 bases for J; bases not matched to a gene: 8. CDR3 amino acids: CASRGTGPPYEQYF. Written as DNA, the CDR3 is TGTGCCAGCAGGGGGACAGGTCCACCGTACGAGCAGTACTTC.

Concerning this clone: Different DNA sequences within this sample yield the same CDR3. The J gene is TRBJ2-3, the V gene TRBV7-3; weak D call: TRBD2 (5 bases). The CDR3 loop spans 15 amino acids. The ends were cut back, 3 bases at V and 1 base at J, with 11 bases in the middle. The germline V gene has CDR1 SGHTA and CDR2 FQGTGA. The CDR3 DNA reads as TGTGCCAGCAGCTTGCTAGGAGGCGGCACAGATACGCAGTATTTT. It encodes CASSLLGGGTDTQYF.

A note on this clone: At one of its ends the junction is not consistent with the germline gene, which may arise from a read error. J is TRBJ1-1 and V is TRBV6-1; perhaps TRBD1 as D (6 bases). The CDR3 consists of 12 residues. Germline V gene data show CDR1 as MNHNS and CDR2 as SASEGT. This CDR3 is CASSERDIKVIF. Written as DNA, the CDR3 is TGTGCCAGCAGTGAAAGGGACATTAAAGTTATCTTT.

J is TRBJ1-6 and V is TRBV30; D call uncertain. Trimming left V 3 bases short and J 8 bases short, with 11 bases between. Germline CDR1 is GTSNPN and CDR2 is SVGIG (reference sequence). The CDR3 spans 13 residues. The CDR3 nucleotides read TGTGCCTGGAGGCGGGAGCCTTATTCACCCCTCCACTTT. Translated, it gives CAWRREPYSPLHF.